The 20 T cell receptor beta chains below all came from one sample that was sequenced in a study of T cells in Graves' hyperthyroidism and ophthalmopathy. TCR beta CDR3 regions were amplified from RNA. Researchers ran a first-round RT-PCR on the TCR CDR3 using the HTBI primer set. TCRdb reprocessed the multiplex PCR reads via MiXCR and lists one record per CDR3 protein. Of 400,000 to 500,000 distinct CDR3 sequences detected, around 15% appear once; the ten largest clones hold under 15%. Sequencing was performed on blood. The source of these receptors is a man between 18 and 29 years old with Graves' ophthalmopathy.

This clonotype has only a few counts. As DNA, the CDR3 is TGCGCCAGCAGTCGGAGGGAGAACACCGGGGAGCTGTTTTTT. Its translation: CASSRRENTGELFF. This chain joins TRBV4-1 and TRBJ2-2, with a tentative D call TRBD2 (6 bases). This CDR3 comprises 14 residues. V was shortened by 6 bases and J by 1 base, with 9 bases between the two germline ends. Germline V gene data show CDR1 as MGHRA and CDR2 as YSYEKL.

This clonotype was observed a single time. A much larger clone lies a single base off, so this may be a read error. V and J are TRBV6-5 and TRBJ1-6; D is uncertain. Per germline, CDR1 MNHEY and CDR2 SVGAGI. CDR3 size: 13 residues. The CDR3 bases are TGTGCCAGCAGTTACCAGAGAAATTCACCCCCCCACTTT. This gives the protein CASSYQRNSPPHF.

This clonotype has ten or more counts. This chain connects TRBV20-1 to TRBJ2-7, with 10 nucleotides matching TRBD1. The V gene end was trimmed by 6 bases and the J gene end by 7 bases; junction bases not matched to a gene: 9. CDR3 length: 13 amino acids. Germline V CDR1 and CDR2: DFQATT, SNEGSKA (reference sequence). CDR3 in amino acids: CSAGTGESWEQYF. The CDR3 bases are TGCAGTGCCGGGACAGGGGAATCGTGGGAGCAGTACTTC.

This clonotype appeared many times. CDR3 in DNA: TGCGCCAGCAGCTTGATGGGGCCAGGGATGAACACTGAAGCTTTCTTT. Amino acid sequence: CASSLMGPGMNTEAFF. The chain carries TRBV5-1 and TRBJ1-1, with D tentatively TRBD1 (5 bases). V was trimmed by 1 base and J by 0 bases, leaving 13 bases between them. The CDR3 loop spans 16 amino acids. Germline V CDR1 and CDR2: SGHRS, YFSETQ.

This clonotype was seen a few times. The J gene is TRBJ2-5, the V gene TRBV27; 11 nucleotides match TRBD2. This CDR3 region has 16 residues. Germline CDR1 reads MNHEY; CDR2 reads SMNVEV (reference sequence). The ends lost 3 bases at V and 1 base at J; junction bases unmatched: 4. As DNA, the CDR3 is TGTGCCAGCAGTTTCGTAGCGGGAGGGCCCCAAGAGACCCAGTACTTC. Amino acids: CASSFVAGGPQETQYF.

This clonotype was recorded at least ten times. One end of the junction does not line up with germline, which may come from a read error. The V call is TRBV20-1, the J call TRBJ2-7; 7 bases match TRBD1. Germline-derived CDR1 and CDR2 are DFQATT and SNEGSKA (reference sequence). CDR3 length equals 12 residues. The CDR3 reads CSARDRAREQYF. The CDR3, as DNA: TGCAGTGCCAGAGACAGGGCTCGGGAGCAGTACTTC.

This clonotype has at least ten counts. The chain links TRBV5-6 to TRBJ2-3, with D tentatively TRBD1 (6 bases). Trimming pared 0 bases from V and 1 base from J, leaving 15 bases between. Looked up from germline, CDR1 is SGHDT and CDR2 is YYEEEE. This CDR3 contains 17 residues. The chain's CDR3 is CASSLAKQGGGTDTQYF. CDR3 DNA sequence: TGTGCCAGCAGCTTGGCCAAACAGGGCGGTGGCACAGATACGCAGTATTTT.

The V and J genes are TRBV6-1 and TRBJ2-5; D gene unclear. The CDR3 runs 14 residues. V lost 5 bases and J lost 2, with 12 bases in between. Germline V gene data show CDR1 as MNHNS and CDR2 as SASEGT. The CDR3, as DNA: TGTGCCAGCAGTCCTCTAAGGGTACAAGAGACCCAGTACTTC. This gives the protein CASSPLRVQETQYF.

J is TRBJ2-7 and V is TRBV7-9, with 7 bases that match TRBD1. Germline CDR1 SEHNR, CDR2 FQNEAQ (reference sequence). This CDR3 is 13 amino acids long. Germline trimming cut 0 bases from V and 4 bases from J; bases unmatched to any gene: 0. The CDR3: CASSLAGQYEQYF. CDR3 DNA: TGTGCCAGCAGCTTAGCGGGACAGTACGAGCAGTACTTC.

This clonotype was detected many times. The J gene is TRBJ2-3, the V gene TRBV7-8; 8 nucleotides line up with TRBD1. The CDR3 runs to 15 residues. V dropped 5 bases and J dropped 1; count of bases not matched to a gene: 5. CDR1 and CDR2 (germline): SGHVS, FQNEAQ. As DNA, the CDR3 is TGTGCCAGCAGCCCAGGGACAGGACGCACAGATACGCAGTATTTT. Translating it yields CASSPGTGRTDTQYF.

This clonotype was observed once. The chain employs TRBV15 and TRBJ2-5; D gene ambiguous. This CDR3 is 14 amino acids long. The V end lost 0 bases, the J end lost 2 bases, and 7 bases lay between the germline ends. CDR1 and CDR2 from the germline V gene are LNHNV and YYDKDF (reference sequence). The CDR3 protein is CATSRDRLQETQYF. The CDR3 DNA is TGTGCCACCAGCAGAGATCGTCTTCAAGAGACCCAGTACTTC.

This clonotype showed up just a few times. The V and J genes are TRBV2 and TRBJ2-6; TRBD1 matches 7 bases. V lost 9 bases to trimming and J lost 0 bases; unmatched junction nucleotides: 2. This CDR3 comprises 14 residues. Germline loops: CDR1 SNHLY, CDR2 FYNNEI. For the CDR3, the DNA is TGTGCCAGTTGGGACAGCTCTGGGGCCAACGTCCTGACTTTC. Protein: CASWDSSGANVLTF. The complete variable domain, with remaining parts taken from reference TRBV2 and TRBJ2-6, reads EPEVTQTPSHQVTQMGQEVILRCVPISNHLYFYWYRQILGQKVEFLVSFYNNEISEKSEIFDDQFSVERPDGSNFTLKIRSTKLEDSAMYFCASWDSSGANVLTFGAGSRLTVL.

This clonotype occurred a few times. The rearrangement joins TRBV27 to TRBJ2-1; no clear D gene. The CDR3 contains 14 residues. CDR1 and CDR2 from the germline V gene are MNHEY and SMNVEV (reference sequence). V lost 0 bases and J lost 10, with 13 bases in between. The CDR3, as DNA: TGTGCCAGCAGTTTATCGGCTTCCCACGGGGAGCAGTTCTTC. It encodes CASSLSASHGEQFF.

This clonotype has a handful of counts. The gene calls are TRBV29-1 and TRBJ1-4, with TRBD1 as a possible D gene (6 bases). The CDR3 contains 14 residues. Germline V CDR1 and CDR2: SQVTM, ANQGSEA. The V end lost 7 bases, the J end lost 5 bases, and 17 bases lay between the germline ends. CDR3 sequence: CSGSNPGTNEKLFF. The CDR3 DNA reads TGCAGCGGCTCCAATCCGGGGACAAATGAAAAACTGTTTTTT.

In its sample, this clonotype was seen a few times. This chain links TRBV7-9 with TRBJ1-5; the D is unclear. Trimming pared 5 bases from V and 2 bases from J, leaving 10 bases between. This CDR3 is built from 14 residues. CDR1 and CDR2 from the germline V gene are SEHNR and FQNEAQ (reference sequence). The CDR3: CASSLETGNQPQHF. CDR3 nucleotide sequence: TGTGCCAGCAGCCTCGAAACTGGCAATCAGCCCCAGCATTTT.

The V call is TRBV27, the J call TRBJ1-2; D uncertain. Germline values: CDR1 MNHEY, CDR2 SMNVEV (reference sequence). Trimming left V 0 bases short and J 6 bases short, with 11 bases between. There are 14 residues in the CDR3. CDR3 sequence reads: CASSLSGRIDGYTF. The CDR3 DNA follows: TGTGCCAGCAGTTTATCGGGGAGGATTGATGGCTACACCTTC.

This clonotype was seen a single time. At one of its ends the junction is not consistent with the germline gene, which may arise from a read error. This chain links TRBV27 with TRBJ1-6, with D perhaps matching TRBD1 (5 bases). The CDR3 covers 13 residues. Per germline, CDR1 MNHEY and CDR2 SMNVEV (reference sequence). The CDR3 here is CATRAHYNSPLHF. The CDR3 DNA reads as TGTGCCACCAGGGCACACTATAATTCACCCCTCCACTTC.

This clonotype appeared a few times. The chain uses TRBV7-6 and TRBJ1-1; weak D call: TRBD1 (5 bases). Trimming removed 1 base at V and 5 bases at J, with 14 bases between. Germline assignment: CDR1 SGHVS and CDR2 FNYEAQ. This CDR3 has 15 amino acids. The chain's CDR3 is CASSLGPQGGTEAFF. CDR3 DNA sequence: TGTGCCAGCAGCTTAGGTCCTCAGGGAGGAACTGAAGCTTTCTTT. The full variable domain, in which reference TRBV7-6 and TRBJ1-1 provide the parts outside the CDR3, is GAGVSQSPRYKVTKRGQDVALRCDPISGHVSLYWYRQALGQGPEFLTYFNYEAQQDKSGLPNDRFSAERPEGSISTLTIQRTEQRDSAMYRCASSLGPQGGTEAFFGQGTRLTVV.

This chain links TRBV19 with TRBJ2-2; a weak D match, TRBD2 (6 bases). This CDR3 contains 15 residues. Germline V gene data show CDR1 as LNHDA and CDR2 as SQIVND (reference sequence). Trimming cost V 7 bases and J 0 bases, with 12 bases left between them. The CDR3 nucleotides are TGTGCCAGTATCCCGGGACTTTCGAACACCGGGGAGCTGTTTTTT. Translating gives CASIPGLSNTGELFF.

Ten or more counts support this clonotype. The gene calls are TRBV28 and TRBJ1-2, with 7 bases identical to TRBD1. Germline V lookup: CDR1 MDHEN, CDR2 SYDVKM. V dropped 8 bases and J dropped 7; count of bases not matched to a gene: 13. The length of the CDR3 is 14 residues. CDR3 nucleotide sequence: TGTGCCAGCTCAGCGGTGAGGGGGCAATTTGGCTACACCTTC. It translates to CASSAVRGQFGYTF.